Shown below are 20 T cell receptor beta chains from a single sample sequenced in a study of graft-versus-host responses after intestinal transplantation (dated by TCRdb to the early 2020s). Library construction relied on the immunoSEQ multiplex PCR assay. Sourced from immuneACCESS, this table was stored by TCRdb with only in-frame sequences that have V and J called. A share of the clones is absent; for the studies checked, an unresolved V gene accounts for under half, and the remainder has no known explanation. The table for this sample lists 15,000 or so clones; 75% to 90% of them were counted only once. The ten largest account for roughly 6% of the sample. Material: PBMCs, obtained approximately 110 days after intestinal transplant. These receptors originate from a human patient who received an intestinal transplant, so some T cells may come from the graft donor.

This clone came up a few times. The chain employs TRBV7-3 and TRBJ2-3; D is uncertain. The CDR3 consists of 16 residues. The germline V gene encodes CDR1 SGHTA and CDR2 FQGTGA. The V gene lost 0 bases and the J gene lost 4 bases, with 14 bases spanning the gap. The CDR3 DNA is TGTGCCAGCAGCTTAACCCCCGACTTTTCCCCAGATACGCAGTATTTT. It translates to CASSLTPDFSPDTQYF.

The chain combines TRBV28 with TRBJ1-3; weak D call: TRBD1 (6 bases). CDR1 and CDR2 from the germline V gene are MDHEN and SYDVKM. V shed 3 bases and J shed 3 bases, with 12 bases lying between them. CDR3 length equals 15 residues. The CDR3 region has the DNA TGTGCCAGCAGTTTTATGGGGACATATGGAAACACCATATATTTT. The encoded protein is CASSFMGTYGNTIYF.

The genes are TRBV7-2 and TRBJ2-3; D is unresolved. V was cut by 5 bases and J by 0 bases, with 12 bases left in between. CDR1 and CDR2 from the germline V gene are SGHTA and FQGNSA. The CDR3 contains 15 residues. CDR3 region: CASSPLVSSTDTQYF. The DNA of the CDR3 is TGTGCCAGCAGCCCCCTGGTTTCTAGCACAGATACGCAGTATTTT.

The J gene is TRBJ2-2, the V gene TRBV2; D is unclear. Trimming took off 6 bases at V and 5 bases at J, with 4 bases between the two ends. Looked up from germline, CDR1 is SNHLY and CDR2 is FYNNEI. There are 11 residues in the CDR3. CDR3 protein: CASSKTGELFF. CDR3 nucleotides: TGTGCCAGCAGCAAGACCGGGGAGCTGTTTTTT.

The chain uses TRBV18 and TRBJ2-1, with 7 bases identical to TRBD2. V shed 3 bases and J 0 bases; nucleotides not matched to a gene: 5. CDR1 and CDR2 (germline): KGHSH, LQKENI. This CDR3 region has 16 residues. CDR3 in amino acids: CASSPRLAASYNEQFF. The CDR3 nucleotides are TGTGCCAGCTCACCTCGGCTAGCGGCCTCCTACAATGAGCAGTTCTTC. The entire variable domain, with the rest obtained from reference TRBV18 and TRBJ2-1, is as follows: NAGVMQNPRHLVRRRGQEARLRCSPMKGHSHVYWYRQLPEEGLKFMVYLQKENIIDESGMPKERFSAEFPKEGPSILRIQQVVRGDSAAYFCASSPRLAASYNEQFFGPGTRLTVL.

This clone showed up just a few times. The chain carries TRBV10-2 and TRBJ1-3, with D hard to call. Trimming took off 1 base at V and 0 bases at J, with 7 bases between the two ends. CDR1 is WSHSY, CDR2 SAAADI, per germline. This CDR3 comprises 15 residues. The CDR3 here is CASSEYPTSGNTIYF. CDR3 DNA sequence: TGCGCCAGCAGTGAGTACCCGACCTCTGGAAACACCATATATTTT.

The chain recombines TRBV18 with TRBJ1-5; D unclear. CDR1 KGHSH and CDR2 LQKENI come from the germline V gene. The CDR3 has 14 amino acids. Trimming stripped 5 bases from V and 2 bases from J, with 10 bases between. The CDR3 here is CASSYNRGNQPQHF. In DNA form, the CDR3 reads TGTGCCAGCTCATATAACAGAGGCAATCAGCCCCAGCATTTT.

The chain links TRBV10-3 to TRBJ2-7, with TRBD1 identical over 9 bases. Germline CDR1 ENHRY, CDR2 SYGVKD. The CDR3 sequence is 16 residues long. The ends lost 4 bases at V and 0 bases at J; junction bases unmatched: 7. CDR3 sequence (DNA): TGTGCCATCAGTGGCCTCCGGGACAGGGACTCCTACGAGCAGTACTTC. This sequence encodes CAISGLRDRDSYEQYF.

This clone was seen once. V and J are TRBV25-1 and TRBJ2-1; D remains unclear. The CDR3 has 13 amino acids. Germline V gene lookup returns CDR1 MGHDK and CDR2 SYGVNS. Trimming pared 6 bases from V and 0 bases from J, leaving 6 bases between. The CDR3 sequence is CASSLHSYNEQFF. The DNA for the CDR3 is TGTGCCAGCAGCCTCCACTCCTACAATGAGCAGTTCTTC.

The rearrangement uses TRBV6-5 and TRBJ2-7; D assignment may be TRBD1 or TRBD2 (5 bases each). The CDR3 is made up of 14 amino acids. Trimming removed 2 bases at V and 2 bases at J, with 10 bases between. CDR1 is MNHEY, CDR2 SVGAGI, per germline. The CDR3 nucleotides read TGTGCCAGCAGTTACGGGACCGGTACCTACGAGCAGTACTTC. Protein sequence: CASSYGTGTYEQYF.

The chain is built from TRBV29-1 and TRBJ1-2; 8 nucleotides match TRBD1. V was pared by 7 bases and J by 6 bases, with 4 bases of the junction left unmatched. In germline, CDR1 is SQVTM, CDR2 ANQGSEA. There are 11 residues in the CDR3. CDR3 in amino acids: CSGKQGDGYTF. CDR3 nucleotide sequence: TGCAGCGGTAAACAGGGGGATGGCTACACCTTC.

This rearrangement joins TRBV28 to TRBJ1-2; 7 nucleotides agree with TRBD1. The CDR3 length is 14 residues. Germline V gene data show CDR1 as MDHEN and CDR2 as SYDVKM. The junction had 6 bases not matched to a gene; V was cut back by 5 bases and J by 3 bases. For the CDR3, the DNA is TGTGCCAGCAGTAGACAGGGAGGAGACTATGGCTACACCTTC. The encoded protein is CASSRQGGDYGYTF.

This chain connects TRBV28 to TRBJ2-2; the match to TRBD1 covers 9 bases. V shed 5 bases and J 3 bases; nucleotides not matched to a gene: 4. This CDR3 has 15 residues. Germline V gene lookup returns CDR1 MDHEN and CDR2 SYDVKM. In nucleotides, the CDR3 is TGTGCCAGCAGTCCCGGGACAGGGTACACCGGGGAGCTGTTTTTT. The encoded protein is CASSPGTGYTGELFF.

The V and J genes are TRBV5-5 and TRBJ1-5; D possibly corresponds to TRBD1 (6 bases). Per germline, CDR1 SGHKS and CDR2 YYEKEE (reference sequence). The CDR3 loop spans 15 amino acids. Trimming took off 1 base at V and 4 bases at J, with 12 bases between the two ends. The CDR3 loop reads CASSLRDIGNQPQHF. CDR3 nucleotides: TGTGCCAGCAGCTTGCGGGACATAGGAAATCAGCCCCAGCATTTT.

The chain is built from TRBV19 and TRBJ1-5; D is perhaps TRBD1 (5 bases). Trimming pared 0 bases from V and 5 bases from J, leaving 14 bases between. Per the germline V gene, CDR1 is LNHDA and CDR2 is SQIVND (reference sequence). The CDR3 runs 16 residues. CDR3 sequence reads: CASSIDMPGPHQPQHF. CDR3 DNA sequence: TGTGCCAGTAGTATAGATATGCCGGGACCACATCAGCCCCAGCATTTT.

V usage is TRBV28 and J usage is TRBJ2-3; D possibly corresponds to TRBD1 (6 bases). Germline V gene data show CDR1 as MDHEN and CDR2 as SYDVKM. CDR3 size: 13 residues. Trimming pared 6 bases from V and 3 bases from J, leaving 10 bases between. The DNA for the CDR3 is TGTGCCAGCAGCCCTACAGGGACAGATACGCAGTATTTT. Translated: CASSPTGTDTQYF.

The chain uses TRBV10-2 and TRBJ1-5, with D tentatively TRBD1 (5 bases). The V gene lost 3 bases and the J gene lost 1 base, with 7 bases spanning the gap. CDR1 is WSHSY, CDR2 SAAADI, per germline. This CDR3 comprises 14 residues. The DNA for the CDR3 is TGCGCCAGCAGTGACCCAGGGAGCAATCAGCCCCAGCATTTT. The encoded protein is CASSDPGSNQPQHF.

The chain uses TRBV6-8 and TRBJ2-1, with D possibly TRBD1 on 6 matching bases. V shed 4 bases and J shed 6 bases, with 16 bases lying between them. This CDR3 has 15 amino acids. From germline, CDR1 is MNHGY and CDR2 SAAAGT. The CDR3, as DNA: TGTGCCAGCAGTTCTCCCAAGACAGGTTCCAATGAGCAGTTCTTC. Protein sequence: CASSSPKTGSNEQFF.

V is TRBV10-2 and J is TRBJ2-5; D is unclear. The DNA end lines up better with TRBJ2-7; the J call may be wrong. The CDR3 sequence is 15 residues long. Germline values: CDR1 WSHSY, CDR2 SAAADI. CDR3 sequence (DNA): TGCGCCAGCAGTGACCCGCGGAAGAGCTCCTACGAGCAGTACTTC. This sequence encodes CASSDPRKSSYEQYF.

V and J are TRBV6-5 and TRBJ1-1; possible D gene TRBD1, 5 bases. V lost 0 bases to trimming and J lost 3 bases, with 14 bases between them. Germline V gives CDR1 MNHEY, CDR2 SVGAGI. This CDR3 comprises 16 residues. The CDR3: CASSYSSQGRYTEAFF. The CDR3 nucleotides are TGTGCCAGCAGTTACTCGAGCCAGGGTCGGTACACTGAAGCTTTCTTT.